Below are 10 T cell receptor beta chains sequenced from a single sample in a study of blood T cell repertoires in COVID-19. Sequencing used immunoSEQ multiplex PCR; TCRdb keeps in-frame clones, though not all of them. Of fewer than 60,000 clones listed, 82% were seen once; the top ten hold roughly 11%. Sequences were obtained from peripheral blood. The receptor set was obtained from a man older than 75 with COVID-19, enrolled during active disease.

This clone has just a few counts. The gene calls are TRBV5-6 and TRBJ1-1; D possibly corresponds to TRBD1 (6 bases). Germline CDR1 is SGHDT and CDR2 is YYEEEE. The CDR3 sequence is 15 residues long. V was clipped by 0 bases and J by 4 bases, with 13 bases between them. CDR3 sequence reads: CASSLDARGATEAFF. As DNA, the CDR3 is TGTGCCAGCAGCTTGGACGCCAGGGGTGCCACTGAAGCTTTCTTT.

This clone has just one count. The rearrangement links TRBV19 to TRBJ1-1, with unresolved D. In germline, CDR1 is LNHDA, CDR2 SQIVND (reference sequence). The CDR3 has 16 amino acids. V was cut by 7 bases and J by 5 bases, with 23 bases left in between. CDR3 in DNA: TGTGCCAGTAAATCATCAATGGGAGGGTGGGTGACTGAAGCTTTCTTT. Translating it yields CASKSSMGGWVTEAFF.

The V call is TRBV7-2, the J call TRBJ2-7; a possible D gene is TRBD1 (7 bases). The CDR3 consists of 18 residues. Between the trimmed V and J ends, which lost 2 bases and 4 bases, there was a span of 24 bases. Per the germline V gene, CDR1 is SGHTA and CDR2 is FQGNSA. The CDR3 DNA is TGTGCCAGCAGCTTATCGTGGGGTCGGCAGGGGGGCAAGTACGAGCAGTACTTC. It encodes CASSLSWGRQGGKYEQYF.

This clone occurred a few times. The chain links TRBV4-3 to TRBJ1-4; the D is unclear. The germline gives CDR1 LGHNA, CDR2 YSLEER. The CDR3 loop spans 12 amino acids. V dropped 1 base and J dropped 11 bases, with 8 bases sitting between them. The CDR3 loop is CASSQASSKLFF. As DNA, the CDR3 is TGCGCCAGCAGCCAAGCTTCGAGTAAACTGTTTTTT.

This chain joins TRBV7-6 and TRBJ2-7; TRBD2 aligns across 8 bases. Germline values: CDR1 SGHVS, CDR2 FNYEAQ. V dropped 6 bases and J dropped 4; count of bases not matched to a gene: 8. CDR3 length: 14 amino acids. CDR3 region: CASSSSGGRYEQYF. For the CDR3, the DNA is TGTGCCAGCAGTTCATCGGGGGGGAGGTACGAGCAGTACTTC.

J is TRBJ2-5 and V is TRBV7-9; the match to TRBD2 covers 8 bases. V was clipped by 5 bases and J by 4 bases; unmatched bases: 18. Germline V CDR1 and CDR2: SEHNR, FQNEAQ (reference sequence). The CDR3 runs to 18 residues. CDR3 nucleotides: TGTGCCAGCAGCCCCGGGGGGCTACTAGCGGAAAGTGGAGAGACCCAGTACTTC. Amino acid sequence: CASSPGGLLAESGETQYF.

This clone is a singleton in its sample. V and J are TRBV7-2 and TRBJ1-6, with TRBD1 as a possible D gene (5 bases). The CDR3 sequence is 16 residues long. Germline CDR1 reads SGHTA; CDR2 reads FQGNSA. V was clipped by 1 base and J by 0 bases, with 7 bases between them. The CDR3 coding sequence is TGTGCCAGCAGCTTAGACAGGAACTCCTATAATTCACCCCTCCACTTT. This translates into CASSLDRNSYNSPLHF. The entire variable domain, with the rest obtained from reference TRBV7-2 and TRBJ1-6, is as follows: GAGVSQSPSNKVTEKGKDVELRCDPISGHTALYWYRQSLGQGLEFLIYFQGNSAPDKSGLPSDRFSAERTGGSVSTLTIQRTQQEDSAVYLCASSLDRNSYNSPLHFGNGTRLTVT.

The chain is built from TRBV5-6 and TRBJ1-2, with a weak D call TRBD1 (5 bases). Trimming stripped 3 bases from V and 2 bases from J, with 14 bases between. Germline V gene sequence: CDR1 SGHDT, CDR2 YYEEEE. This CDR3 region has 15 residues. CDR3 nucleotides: TGTGCCAGCAGCTCCTATCAGGGTTTCAACTATGGCTACACCTTC. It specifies CASSSYQGFNYGYTF.

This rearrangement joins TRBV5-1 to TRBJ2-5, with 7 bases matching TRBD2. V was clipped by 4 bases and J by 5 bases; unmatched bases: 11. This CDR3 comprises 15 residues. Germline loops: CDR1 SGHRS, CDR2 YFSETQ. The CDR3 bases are TGCGCCAGCAGCCCCTGGGGAGGGGCCGGTGAGACCCAGTACTTC. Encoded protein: CASSPWGGAGETQYF.

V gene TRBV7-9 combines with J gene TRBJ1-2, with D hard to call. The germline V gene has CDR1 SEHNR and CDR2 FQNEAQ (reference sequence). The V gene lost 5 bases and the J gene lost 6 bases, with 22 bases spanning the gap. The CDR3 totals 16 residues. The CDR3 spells CASSQSGWRVSNGYTF. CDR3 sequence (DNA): TGTGCCAGCAGCCAAAGTGGTTGGCGGGTCTCGAATGGCTACACCTTC.